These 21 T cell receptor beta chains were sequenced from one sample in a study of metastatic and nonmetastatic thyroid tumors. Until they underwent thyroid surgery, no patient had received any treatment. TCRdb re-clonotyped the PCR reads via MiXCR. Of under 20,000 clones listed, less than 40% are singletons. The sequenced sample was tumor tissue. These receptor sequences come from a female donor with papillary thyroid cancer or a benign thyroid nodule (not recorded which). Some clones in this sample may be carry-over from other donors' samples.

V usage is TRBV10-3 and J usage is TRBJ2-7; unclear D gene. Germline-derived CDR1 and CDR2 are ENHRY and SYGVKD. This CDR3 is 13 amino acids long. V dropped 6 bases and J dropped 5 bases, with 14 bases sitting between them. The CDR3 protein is CAISPGESDEQYF. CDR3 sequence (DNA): TGTGCCATCAGCCCCGGAGAGAGCGACGAGCAGTACTTC.

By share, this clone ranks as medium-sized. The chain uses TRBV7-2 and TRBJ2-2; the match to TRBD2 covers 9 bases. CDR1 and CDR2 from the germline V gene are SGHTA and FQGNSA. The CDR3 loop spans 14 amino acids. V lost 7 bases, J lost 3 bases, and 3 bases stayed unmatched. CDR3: CASTLAGYTGELFF. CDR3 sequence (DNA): TGTGCCAGCACCCTAGCGGGATACACCGGGGAGCTGTTTTTT.

The CDR3 nucleotides are TGTGCCAACTTCGACAGGGCCGCAGGAAATACGCAGTATTTT. Translated, it gives CANFDRAAGNTQYF. The chain is built from TRBV11-3 and TRBJ2-3; 7 bases map to TRBD1. In germline, CDR1 is SGHNT, CDR2 YENEEA. This CDR3 spans 14 amino acids. J was trimmed by 7 bases and V by 10 bases; bases with no gene match: 14.

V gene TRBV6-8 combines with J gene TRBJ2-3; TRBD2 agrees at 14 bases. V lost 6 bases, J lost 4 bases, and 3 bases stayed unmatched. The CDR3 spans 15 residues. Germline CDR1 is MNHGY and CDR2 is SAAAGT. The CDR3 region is CASSRLAGGPDTQYF. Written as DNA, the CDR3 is TGTGCCAGCAGCCGACTAGCGGGAGGGCCAGATACGCAGTATTTT.

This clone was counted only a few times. The CDR3 nucleotides read TGTGCCAGCAAAGGGGGCGTGCGGGAGTCCGGGGAGCTGTTTTTT. Its translation: CASKGGVRESGELFF. V gene TRBV28 combines with J gene TRBJ2-2; possibly TRBD1 or TRBD2 for D (7 bases each). Germline CDR1 is MDHEN and CDR2 is SYDVKM. With 7 bases removed from V and 6 bases from J, the gap between germline ends came to 18 bases. The CDR3 has 15 amino acids.

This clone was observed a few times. Written as DNA, the CDR3 is TGTGCCAGCACAGGGGAGATAGGCTACACCTTC. Translation: CASTGEIGYTF. V gene TRBV2 combines with J gene TRBJ1-2; D might be TRBD1 (6 bases). V gave up 7 bases and J gave up 8 bases, with 11 bases separating them. Germline V gene data show CDR1 as SNHLY and CDR2 as FYNNEI. The CDR3 is made up of 11 amino acids.

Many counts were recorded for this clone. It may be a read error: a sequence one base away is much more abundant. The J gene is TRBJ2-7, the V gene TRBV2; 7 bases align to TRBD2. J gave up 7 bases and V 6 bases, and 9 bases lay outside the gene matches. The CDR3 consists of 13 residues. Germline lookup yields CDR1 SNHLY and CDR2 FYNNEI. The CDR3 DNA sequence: TGTGCCAGCAGGACTAGCAGGACGGGGGAGCAGTACTTC. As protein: CASRTSRTGEQYF.

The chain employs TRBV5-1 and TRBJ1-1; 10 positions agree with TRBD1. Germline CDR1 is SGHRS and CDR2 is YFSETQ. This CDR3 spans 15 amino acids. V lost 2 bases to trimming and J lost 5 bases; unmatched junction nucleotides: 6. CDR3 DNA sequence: TGCGCCAGCAGCTTAAAGACAGGGGGCCAAACTGAAGCTTTCTTT. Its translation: CASSLKTGGQTEAFF.

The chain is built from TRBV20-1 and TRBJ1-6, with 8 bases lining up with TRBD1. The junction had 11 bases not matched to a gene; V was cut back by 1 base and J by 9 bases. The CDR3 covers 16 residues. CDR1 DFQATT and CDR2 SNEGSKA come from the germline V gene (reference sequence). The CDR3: CSARGAGQGDGSPLHF. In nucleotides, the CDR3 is TGCAGTGCTAGAGGGGCCGGACAGGGAGATGGTTCACCCCTCCACTTT.

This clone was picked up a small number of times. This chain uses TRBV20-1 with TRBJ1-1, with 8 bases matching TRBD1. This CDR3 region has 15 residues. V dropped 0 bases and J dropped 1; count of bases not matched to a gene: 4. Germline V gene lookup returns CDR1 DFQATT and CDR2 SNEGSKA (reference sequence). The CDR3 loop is CSARDPDRGNTEAFF. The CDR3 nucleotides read TGCAGTGCTAGAGATCCCGACAGGGGGAACACTGAAGCTTTCTTT.

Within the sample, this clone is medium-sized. In DNA form, the CDR3 reads TGCAGTGCTAGAGATAATACAGGGGCCACAGGCTATGGCTACACCTTC. This sequence encodes CSARDNTGATGYGYTF. The chain has TRBV20-1 and TRBJ1-2; 7 nucleotides line up with TRBD1. V lost 0 bases and J lost 4; bases outside the gene matches: 11. Germline loops: CDR1 DFQATT, CDR2 SNEGSKA (reference sequence). The CDR3 contains 16 residues.

The CDR3 DNA reads TGTGCCAGCAGTTTCCGCTCCAATCCGGGACAAAGCTCCTACGAGCAGTACTTC. Protein: CASSFRSNPGQSSYEQYF. The chain joins TRBV27 to TRBJ2-7; TRBD1 might be the D (6 bases). The germline V gene encodes CDR1 MNHEY and CDR2 SMNVEV (reference sequence). The length of the CDR3 is 18 residues. V lost 3 bases, J lost 0 bases, and 21 bases lay in between.

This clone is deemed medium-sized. The DNA for the CDR3 is TGCAGTGCTAGAGATAGGACCGGGTGGGCTGAAGCTTTCTTT. As protein: CSARDRTGWAEAFF. V is TRBV20-1 and J is TRBJ1-1; D is unclear. V shed 0 bases and J shed 6 bases, with 14 bases lying between them. Germline V gene data show CDR1 as DFQATT and CDR2 as SNEGSKA (reference sequence). The CDR3 is 14 residues long.

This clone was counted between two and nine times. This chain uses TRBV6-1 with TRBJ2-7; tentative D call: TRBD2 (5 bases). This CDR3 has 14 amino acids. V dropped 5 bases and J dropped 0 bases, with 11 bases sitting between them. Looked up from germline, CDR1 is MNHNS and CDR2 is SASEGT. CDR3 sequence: CASSPGVHSYEQYF. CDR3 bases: TGTGCCAGCAGTCCCGGGGTACACTCCTACGAGCAGTACTTC.

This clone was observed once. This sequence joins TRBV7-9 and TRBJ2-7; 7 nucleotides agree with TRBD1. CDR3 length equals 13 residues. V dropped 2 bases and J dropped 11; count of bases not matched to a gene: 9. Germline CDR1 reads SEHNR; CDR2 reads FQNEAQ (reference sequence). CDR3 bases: TGTGCCAGCAGCTTATCCGGACAGGCTCAGAAGTACTTC. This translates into CASSLSGQAQKYF.

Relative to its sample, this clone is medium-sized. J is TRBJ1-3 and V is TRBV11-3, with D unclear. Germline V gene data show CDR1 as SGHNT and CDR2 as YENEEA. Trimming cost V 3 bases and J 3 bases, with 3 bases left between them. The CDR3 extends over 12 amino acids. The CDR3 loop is CASSFVGNTIYF. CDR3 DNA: TGTGCCAGCAGCTTTGTTGGAAACACCATATATTTT.

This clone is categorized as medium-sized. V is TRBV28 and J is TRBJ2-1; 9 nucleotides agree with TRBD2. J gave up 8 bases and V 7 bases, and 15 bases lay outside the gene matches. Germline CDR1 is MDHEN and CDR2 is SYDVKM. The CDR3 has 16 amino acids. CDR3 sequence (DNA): TGTGCCAGCACCCTAAAGCGGCTAGCGGGATTGTATGAGCAGTTCTTC. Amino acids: CASTLKRLAGLYEQFF.

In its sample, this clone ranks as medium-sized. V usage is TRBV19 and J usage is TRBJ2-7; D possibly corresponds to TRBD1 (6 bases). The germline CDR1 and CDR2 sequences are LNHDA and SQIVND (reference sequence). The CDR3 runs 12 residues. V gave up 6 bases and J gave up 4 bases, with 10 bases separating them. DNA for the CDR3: TGTGCCAGTAGCCGTACAGGGTACGAGCAGTACTTC. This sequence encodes CASSRTGYEQYF.

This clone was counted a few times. The CDR3 sequence is CASSPFGGGDTQYF. The CDR3 coding sequence is TGTGCCAGCAGTCCATTCGGGGGCGGAGATACGCAGTATTTT. The chain has TRBV27 and TRBJ2-3; D possibly matches TRBD1 or TRBD2 (6 bases each). The V gene lost 5 bases and the J gene lost 5 bases, with 14 bases spanning the gap. This CDR3 is 14 amino acids long. Looked up from germline, CDR1 is MNHEY and CDR2 is SMNVEV (reference sequence).

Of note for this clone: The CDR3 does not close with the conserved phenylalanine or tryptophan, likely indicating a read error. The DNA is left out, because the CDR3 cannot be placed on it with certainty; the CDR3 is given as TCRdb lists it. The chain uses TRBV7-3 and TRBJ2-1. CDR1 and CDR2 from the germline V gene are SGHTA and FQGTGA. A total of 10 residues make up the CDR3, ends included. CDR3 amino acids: CASSSYRRIR.

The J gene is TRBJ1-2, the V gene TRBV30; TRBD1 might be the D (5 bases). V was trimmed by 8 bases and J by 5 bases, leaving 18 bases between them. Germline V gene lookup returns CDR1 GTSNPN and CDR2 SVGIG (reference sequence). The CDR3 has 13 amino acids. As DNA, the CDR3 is TGTGCCCTTGGGGCAGGGCCCTCGTATGGCTACACCTTC. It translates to CALGAGPSYGYTF.